This TCR beta chain originates from a study of T cells in Graves' hyperthyroidism and ophthalmopathy (dated by TCRdb to the late 2010s). Turning to the overall study: Peripheral blood was sampled at the time of initial diagnosis, prior to any treatment. To identify TCR V-J signatures that set the groups apart, the researchers used a discovery cohort of more than 95 patients, made up of approximately 43 with Graves' ophthalmopathy and 57 with stable Graves' hyperthyroidism. Prospective prediction of ophthalmopathy was tested in an independent validation cohort consisting of 18 hyperthyroidism patients and more than 15 patients who later progressed to ophthalmopathy. The roughly 100 discovery patients were randomly divided into training and test sets at a 7:3 ratio. In addition, the study compared T-cell repertoires in thyroid tissue and in blood from roughly six Graves' hyperthyroidism patients. After blood sampling, hyperthyroidism patients were treated with methimazole at a starting dose of 30 mg daily, and ophthalmopathy patients were treated with high-dose intravenous methylprednisolone. According to the paper, TCR Vbeta CDR3 sequencing was carried out on about 140 peripheral blood samples, which came from fewer than 50 ophthalmopathy, 80 or so hyperthyroidism and roughly 17 progressor patients. Overall results and qualifications from the work: Sample size was not statistically predetermined, and blinding of investigators to group allocation was not performed. In cross-validation, a model built on a 13 V-J signature told ophthalmopathy apart from stable hyperthyroidism with 85% to 90% sensitivity and approximately 81% specificity, and in testing the same model reached 80%/75%. In validation, progression to ophthalmopathy was predicted by the model with 55% to 71% sensitivity and roughly 72% specificity, a median of 6.5 months before onset. Most expanded thyroid clonotypes (frequency above 0.001) were also detected in blood, suggesting blood repertoires may reflect thyroid immune responses.

This clonotype was counted at least ten times. Its recognized antigen is unknown. One base away there is no much larger clone; base qualities are not given. A patient counted as having stable Graves' hyperthyroidism if no progression to ophthalmopathy occurred over 18 months of follow-up. Hyperthyroidism patients were newly diagnosed, with disease duration under 2 months, and aged 18 to 65 years. Exclusion was applied to patients with uncontrolled infections, other autoimmune diseases, pregnancy or lactation. Diagnoses were established on the basis of clinical symptoms, serum thyroxine and TRAb, thyroid ultrasound, and orbital computed tomography. PBMCs were isolated from approximately 10 ml of fresh peripheral blood by Ficoll-Paque density gradient centrifugation. Total RNA was extracted with Trizol reagent, and quality was checked on an Agilent 2100 Bioanalyzer. Trimming at the junction amounts to 5 bases on V and 4 bases on J, and the germline ends lie 6 bases apart. The CDR3 starts with the cysteine, ends with the phenylalanine, and has 12 residues. The DNA shown is the 36-base CDR3, in frame from base 1. CDR1 SNHLY and CDR2 FYNNEI were looked up in the germline V gene.

The TCR beta CDR3 regions were amplified from RNA transcripts. The first round of RT-PCR for the TCR CDR3 was performed with the HTBI primer set and the Qiagen OneStep RT-PCR kit. The libraries were constructed in a second round of multiplex PCR and then size-selected and purified. Paired-end sequencing of the libraries was performed with 100 bp reads on an Illumina HiSeq2000. In the authors' own workflow: Raw data were processed with SOAPnuke, discarding reads with adapters, uncalled bases, mean Phred below 15, or no exact constant-primer or identifier match. COPE v1.2.5 was used to merge high-quality paired reads, and clonotypes were defined as unique nucleotide sequences. MiTCR v1.1 was used to align clonotypes to the IMGT TRBV, TRBD and TRBJ reference segments. Analysis was restricted to V-J combinations with a frequency above 0.0001, which covered approximately 99% of repertoires. The TCS score was defined as F50 (clonal expansion) divided by E x V (chaos), with BLOSUM62-based TCRdist calculated between CDR3 peptides within each V-J. Welch's t-statistics and random forest reduced around 520 V-J features to around 14, which were used in a naive Bayes classifier (R e1071). TCRdb trimmed the raw reads at Q25, called clones with MiXCR and kept productive beta chains. Identical CDR3 proteins give one entry, which carries the most common genes and DNA. The V and J calls were not made by the authors but by TCRdb's processing. In this sample the table shows under 400,000 distinct CDR3 sequences, 15% to 20% of which occur a single time. 45% to 50% of the sample is taken by the ten largest.

The rearranged segments are TRBV2 and TRBJ1-5; confidence is insufficient to name the D gene. The TCR comes from a woman in her 50s with Graves' hyperthyroidism. Sequenced: blood. The nucleotide sequence is TGTGCCAGCAGTCTACAGAATCAGCCCCAGCATTTT. This yields the protein CASSLQNQPQHF.